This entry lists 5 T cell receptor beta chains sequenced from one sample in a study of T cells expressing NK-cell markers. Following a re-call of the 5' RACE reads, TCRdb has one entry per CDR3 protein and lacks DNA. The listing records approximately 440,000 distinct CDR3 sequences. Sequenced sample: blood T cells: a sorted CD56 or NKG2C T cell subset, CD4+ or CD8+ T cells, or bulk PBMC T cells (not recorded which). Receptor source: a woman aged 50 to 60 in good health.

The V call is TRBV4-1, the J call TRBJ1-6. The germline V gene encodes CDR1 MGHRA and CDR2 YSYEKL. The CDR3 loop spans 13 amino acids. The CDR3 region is CASSQDLVSPLHF.

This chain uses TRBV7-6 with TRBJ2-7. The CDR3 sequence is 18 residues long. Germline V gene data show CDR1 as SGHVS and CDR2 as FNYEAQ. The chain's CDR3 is CASSSSLEQYGISYEQYF. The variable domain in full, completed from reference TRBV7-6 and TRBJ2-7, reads GAGVSQSPRYKVTKRGQDVALRCDPISGHVSLYWYRQALGQGPEFLTYFNYEAQQDKSGLPNDRFSAERPEGSISTLTIQRTEQRDSAMYRCASSSSLEQYGISYEQYFGPGTRLTVT.

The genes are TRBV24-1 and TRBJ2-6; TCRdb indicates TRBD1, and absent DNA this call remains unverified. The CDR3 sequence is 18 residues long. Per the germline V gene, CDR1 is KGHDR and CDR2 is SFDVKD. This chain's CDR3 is CATSDHGQGLVGANVLTF.

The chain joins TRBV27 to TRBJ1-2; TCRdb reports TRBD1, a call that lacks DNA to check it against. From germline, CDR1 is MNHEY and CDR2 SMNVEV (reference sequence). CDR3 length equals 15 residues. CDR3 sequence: CASSPTGGFSYGYTF.

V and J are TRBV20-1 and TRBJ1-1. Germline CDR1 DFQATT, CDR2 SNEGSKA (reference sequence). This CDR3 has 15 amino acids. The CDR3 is CSARGGERVRTEAFF.